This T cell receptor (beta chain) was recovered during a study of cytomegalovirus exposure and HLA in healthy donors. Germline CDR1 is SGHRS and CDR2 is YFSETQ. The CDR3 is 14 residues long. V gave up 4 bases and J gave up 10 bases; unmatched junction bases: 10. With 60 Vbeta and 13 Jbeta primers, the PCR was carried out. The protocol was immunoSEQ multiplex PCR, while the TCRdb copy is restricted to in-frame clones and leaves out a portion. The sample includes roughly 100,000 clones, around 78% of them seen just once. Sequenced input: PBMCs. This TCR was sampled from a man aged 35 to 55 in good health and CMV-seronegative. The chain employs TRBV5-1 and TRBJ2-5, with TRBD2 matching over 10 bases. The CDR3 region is CASSAGTSAPVQYF. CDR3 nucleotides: TGCGCCAGCAGCGCCGGGACTAGCGCACCGGTCCAGTACTTC.